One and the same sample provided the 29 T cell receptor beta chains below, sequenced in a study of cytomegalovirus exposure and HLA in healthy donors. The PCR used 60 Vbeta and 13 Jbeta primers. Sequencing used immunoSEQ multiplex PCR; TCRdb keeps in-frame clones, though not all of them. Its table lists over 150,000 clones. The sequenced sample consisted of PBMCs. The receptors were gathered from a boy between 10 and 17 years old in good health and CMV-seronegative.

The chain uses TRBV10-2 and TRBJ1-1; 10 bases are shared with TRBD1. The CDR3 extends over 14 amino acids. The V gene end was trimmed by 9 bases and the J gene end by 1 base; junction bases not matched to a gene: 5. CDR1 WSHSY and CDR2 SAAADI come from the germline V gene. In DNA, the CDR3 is TGCGCCAGTCGACAGGGGGCAGCGAACACTGAAGCTTTCTTT. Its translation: CASRQGAANTEAFF.

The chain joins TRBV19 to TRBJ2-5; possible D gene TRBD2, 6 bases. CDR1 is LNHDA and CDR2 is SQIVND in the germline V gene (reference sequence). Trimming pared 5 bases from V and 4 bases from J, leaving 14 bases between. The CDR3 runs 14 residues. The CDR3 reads CASSGEEGRETQYF. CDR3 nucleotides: TGTGCCAGTAGTGGCGAGGAGGGGCGAGAGACCCAGTACTTC.

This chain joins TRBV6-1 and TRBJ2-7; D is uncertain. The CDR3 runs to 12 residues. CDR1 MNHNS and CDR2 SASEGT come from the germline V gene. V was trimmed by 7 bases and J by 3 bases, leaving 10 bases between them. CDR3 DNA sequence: TGTGCCAGCATCTCAGGTTACTACGAGCAGTACTTC. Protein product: CASISGYYEQYF.

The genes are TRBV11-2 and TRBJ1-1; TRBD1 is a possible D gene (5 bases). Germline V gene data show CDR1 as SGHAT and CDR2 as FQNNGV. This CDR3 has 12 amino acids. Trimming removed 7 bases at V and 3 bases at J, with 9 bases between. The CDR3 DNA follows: TGTGCCAGCACCGGGGGTGACACTGAAGCTTTCTTT. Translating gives CASTGGDTEAFF.

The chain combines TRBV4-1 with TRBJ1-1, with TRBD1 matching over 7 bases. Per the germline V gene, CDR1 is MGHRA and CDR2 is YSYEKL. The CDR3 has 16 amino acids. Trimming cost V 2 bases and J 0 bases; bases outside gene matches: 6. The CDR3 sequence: CASSQPGTAMNTEAFF. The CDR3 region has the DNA TGCGCCAGCAGCCAACCGGGGACAGCCATGAACACTGAAGCTTTCTTT.

CDR3 bases: TGCGCCAGCAGCTCCGGACAGGTCCACTCTGGGGCCAACGTCCTGACTTTC. It yields the protein CASSSGQVHSGANVLTF. The genes are TRBV5-1 and TRBJ2-6; 7 bases are a match to TRBD1. This CDR3 contains 17 residues. V shed 3 bases, J shed 0 bases, and the junction held 6 bases outside the gene matches. Germline CDR1 and CDR2: SGHRS and YFSETQ.

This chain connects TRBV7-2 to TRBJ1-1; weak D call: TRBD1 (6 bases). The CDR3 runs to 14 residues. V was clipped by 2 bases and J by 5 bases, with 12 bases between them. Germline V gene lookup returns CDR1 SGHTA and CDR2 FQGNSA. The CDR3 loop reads CASSLRGRGTEAFF. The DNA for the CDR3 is TGTGCCAGCAGCTTAAGGGGAAGGGGGACTGAAGCTTTCTTT. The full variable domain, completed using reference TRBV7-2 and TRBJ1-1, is GAGVSQSPSNKVTEKGKDVELRCDPISGHTALYWYRQSLGQGLEFLIYFQGNSAPDKSGLPSDRFSAERTGGSVSTLTIQRTQQEDSAVYLCASSLRGRGTEAFFGQGTRLTVV.

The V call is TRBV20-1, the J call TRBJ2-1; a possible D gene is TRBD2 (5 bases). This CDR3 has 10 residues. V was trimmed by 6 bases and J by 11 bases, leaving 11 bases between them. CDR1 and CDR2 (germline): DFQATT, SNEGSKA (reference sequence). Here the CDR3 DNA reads TGCAGTGCCACCCCGGGGAAGCAGTTCTTC. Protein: CSATPGKQFF.

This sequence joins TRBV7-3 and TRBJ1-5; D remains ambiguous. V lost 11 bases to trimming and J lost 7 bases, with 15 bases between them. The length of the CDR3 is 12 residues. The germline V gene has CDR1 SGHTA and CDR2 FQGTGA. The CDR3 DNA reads TGTGCCCCGACGGGATGGGAACAGCCCCAGCATTTT. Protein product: CAPTGWEQPQHF.

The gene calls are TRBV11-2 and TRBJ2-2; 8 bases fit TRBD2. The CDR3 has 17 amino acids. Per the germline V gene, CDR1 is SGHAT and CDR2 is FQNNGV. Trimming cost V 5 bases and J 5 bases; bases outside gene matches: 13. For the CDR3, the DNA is TGTGCCAGCAGCCCCTCGGGAGGGGCGGGAGCTACCGGGGAGCTGTTTTTT. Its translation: CASSPSGGAGATGELFF.

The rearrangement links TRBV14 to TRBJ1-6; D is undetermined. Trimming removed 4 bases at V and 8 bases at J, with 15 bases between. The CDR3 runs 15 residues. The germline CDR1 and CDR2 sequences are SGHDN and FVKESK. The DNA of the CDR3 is TGTGCCAGCAGCCGACTAGGTGGGAGGGATTCACCCCTCCACTTT. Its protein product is CASSRLGGRDSPLHF.

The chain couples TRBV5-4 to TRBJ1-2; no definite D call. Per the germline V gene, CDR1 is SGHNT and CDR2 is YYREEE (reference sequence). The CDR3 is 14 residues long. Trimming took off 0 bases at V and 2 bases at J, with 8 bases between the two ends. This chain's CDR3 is CASSLDSLNYGYTF. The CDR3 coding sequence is TGTGCCAGCAGCTTGGACAGTTTGAACTATGGCTACACCTTC. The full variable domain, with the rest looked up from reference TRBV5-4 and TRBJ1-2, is ETGVTQSPTHLIKTRGQQVTLRCSSQSGHNTVSWYQQALGQGPQFIFQYYREEENGRGNFPPRFSGLQFPNYSSELNVNALELDDSALYLCASSLDSLNYGYTFGSGTRLTVV.

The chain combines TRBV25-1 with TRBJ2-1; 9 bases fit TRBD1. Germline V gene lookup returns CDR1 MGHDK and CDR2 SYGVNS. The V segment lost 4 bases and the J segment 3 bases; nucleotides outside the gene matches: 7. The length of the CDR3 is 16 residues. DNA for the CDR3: TGTGCCAGCAGTGGCCCGTGGGACAGGGACTACAATGAGCAGTTCTTC. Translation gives CASSGPWDRDYNEQFF.

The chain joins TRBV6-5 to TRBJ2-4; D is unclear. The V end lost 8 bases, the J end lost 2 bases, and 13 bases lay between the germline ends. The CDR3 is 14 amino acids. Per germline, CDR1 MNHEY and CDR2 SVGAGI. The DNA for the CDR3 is TGTGCCAGCGAGGCGACGCTTCCCAAAAACATTCAGTACTTC. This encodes CASEATLPKNIQYF.

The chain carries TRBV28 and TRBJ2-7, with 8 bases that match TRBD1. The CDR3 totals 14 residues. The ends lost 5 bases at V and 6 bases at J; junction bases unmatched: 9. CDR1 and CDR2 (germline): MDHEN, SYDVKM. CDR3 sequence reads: CASSQRTGSVEQYF. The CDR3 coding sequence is TGTGCCAGCAGTCAACGGACAGGGTCGGTCGAGCAGTACTTC.

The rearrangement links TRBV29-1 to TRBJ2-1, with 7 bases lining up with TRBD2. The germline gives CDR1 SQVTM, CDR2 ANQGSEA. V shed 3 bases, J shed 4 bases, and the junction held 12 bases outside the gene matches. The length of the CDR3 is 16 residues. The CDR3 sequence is CSVEGSRTGGYNEQFF. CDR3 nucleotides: TGCAGCGTTGAGGGGTCAAGGACGGGGGGTTACAATGAGCAGTTCTTC.

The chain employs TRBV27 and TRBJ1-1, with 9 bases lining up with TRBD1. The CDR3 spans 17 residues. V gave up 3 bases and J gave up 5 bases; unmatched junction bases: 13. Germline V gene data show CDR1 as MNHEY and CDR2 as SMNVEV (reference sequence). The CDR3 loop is CASSFLTGGNLGTEAFF. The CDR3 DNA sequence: TGTGCCAGCAGTTTCTTGACAGGGGGGAACCTGGGGACTGAAGCTTTCTTT.

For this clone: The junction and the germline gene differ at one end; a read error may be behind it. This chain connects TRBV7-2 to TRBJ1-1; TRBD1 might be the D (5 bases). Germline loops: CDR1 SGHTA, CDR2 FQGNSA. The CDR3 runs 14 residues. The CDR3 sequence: CASSAGPANAEAFF. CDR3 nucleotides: TGTGCCAGCAGCGCGGGACCAGCGAACGCTGAAGCTTTCTTT.

The CDR3 nucleotides are TGCGCCAGCAGCCAAGAGACTACCAAACTAGTTAGTTCAGATACGCAGTATTTT. It yields the protein CASSQETTKLVSSDTQYF. The chain couples TRBV4-1 to TRBJ2-3, with D perhaps matching TRBD2 (5 bases). Trimming pared 0 bases from V and 4 bases from J, leaving 20 bases between. CDR3 length: 18 residues. Germline CDR1 is MGHRA and CDR2 is YSYEKL.

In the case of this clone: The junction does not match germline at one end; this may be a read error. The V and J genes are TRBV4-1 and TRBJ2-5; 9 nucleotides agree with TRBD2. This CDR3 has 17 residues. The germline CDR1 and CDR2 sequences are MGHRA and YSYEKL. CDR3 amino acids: CASGQGLAGKMIKTQYF. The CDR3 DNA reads TGCGCCAGCGGCCAAGGGCTAGCGGGGAAGATGATAAAGACCCAGTACTTC.

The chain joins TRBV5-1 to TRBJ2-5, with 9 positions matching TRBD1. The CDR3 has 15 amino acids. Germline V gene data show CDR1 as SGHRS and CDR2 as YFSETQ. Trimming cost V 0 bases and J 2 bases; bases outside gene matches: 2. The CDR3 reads CASSLDRGLQETQYF. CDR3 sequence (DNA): TGCGCCAGCAGCTTGGACAGGGGGCTTCAAGAGACCCAGTACTTC.

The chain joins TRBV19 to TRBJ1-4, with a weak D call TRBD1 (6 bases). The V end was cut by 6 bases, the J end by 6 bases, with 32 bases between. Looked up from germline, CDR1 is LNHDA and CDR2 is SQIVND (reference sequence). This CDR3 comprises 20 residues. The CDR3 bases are TGTGCCAGTAGCCTCCCCCCTCTTTCGGTGTTTGCAGGGGATTATGAAAAACTGTTTTTT. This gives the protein CASSLPPLSVFAGDYEKLFF.

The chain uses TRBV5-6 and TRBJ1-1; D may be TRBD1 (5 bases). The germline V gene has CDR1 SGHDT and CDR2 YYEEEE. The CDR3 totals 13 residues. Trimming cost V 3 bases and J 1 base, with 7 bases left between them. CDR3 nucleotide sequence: TGTGCCAGCAGCTACGGGGGGAACACTGAAGCTTTCTTT. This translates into CASSYGGNTEAFF. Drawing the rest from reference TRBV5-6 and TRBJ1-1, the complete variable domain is DAGVTQSPTHLIKTRGQQVTLRCSPKSGHDTVSWYQQALGQGPQFIFQYYEEEERQRGNFPDRFSGHQFPNYSSELNVNALLLGDSALYLCASSYGGNTEAFFGQGTRLTVV.

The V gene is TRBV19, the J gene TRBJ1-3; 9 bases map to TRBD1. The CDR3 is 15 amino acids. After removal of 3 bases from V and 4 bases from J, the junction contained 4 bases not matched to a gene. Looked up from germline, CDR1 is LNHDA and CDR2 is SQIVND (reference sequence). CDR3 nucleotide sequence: TGTGCCAGTAGTATTTGGACAGGGGACGGAAACACCATATATTTT. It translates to CASSIWTGDGNTIYF.

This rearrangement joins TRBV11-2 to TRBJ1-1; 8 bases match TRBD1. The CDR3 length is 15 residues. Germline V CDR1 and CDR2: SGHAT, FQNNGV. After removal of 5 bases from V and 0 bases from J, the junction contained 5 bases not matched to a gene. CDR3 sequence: CASSPRTGMNTEAFF. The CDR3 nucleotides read TGTGCCAGCAGCCCCCGGACAGGGATGAACACTGAAGCTTTCTTT.

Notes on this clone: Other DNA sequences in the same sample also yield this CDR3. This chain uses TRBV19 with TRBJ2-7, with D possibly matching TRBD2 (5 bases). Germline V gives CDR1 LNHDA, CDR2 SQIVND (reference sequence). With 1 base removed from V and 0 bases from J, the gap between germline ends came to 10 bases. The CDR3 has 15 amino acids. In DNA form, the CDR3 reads TGTGCCAGTAGTATAGGAGGAGGTTCCTCCTACGAGCAGTACTTC. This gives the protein CASSIGGGSSYEQYF.

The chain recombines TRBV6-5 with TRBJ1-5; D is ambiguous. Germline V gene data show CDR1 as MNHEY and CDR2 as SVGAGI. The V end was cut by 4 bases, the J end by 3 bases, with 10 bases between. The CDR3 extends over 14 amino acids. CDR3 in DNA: TGTGCCAGCAGTTCGGACGGACTCAATCAGCCCCAGCATTTT. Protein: CASSSDGLNQPQHF.

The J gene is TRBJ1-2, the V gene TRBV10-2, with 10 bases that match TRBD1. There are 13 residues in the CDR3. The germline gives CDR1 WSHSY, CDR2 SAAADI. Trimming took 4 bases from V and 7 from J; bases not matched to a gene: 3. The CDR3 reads CASSGDRGSGYTF. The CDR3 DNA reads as TGCGCCAGCAGTGGGGACAGGGGTTCTGGCTACACCTTC.

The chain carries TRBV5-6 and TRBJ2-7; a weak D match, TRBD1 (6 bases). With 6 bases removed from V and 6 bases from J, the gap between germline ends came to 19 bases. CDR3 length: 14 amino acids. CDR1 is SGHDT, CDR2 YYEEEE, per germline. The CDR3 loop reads CASNSGTQFGEQYF. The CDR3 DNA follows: TGTGCCAGCAACTCCGGGACACAATTTGGCGAGCAGTACTTC.